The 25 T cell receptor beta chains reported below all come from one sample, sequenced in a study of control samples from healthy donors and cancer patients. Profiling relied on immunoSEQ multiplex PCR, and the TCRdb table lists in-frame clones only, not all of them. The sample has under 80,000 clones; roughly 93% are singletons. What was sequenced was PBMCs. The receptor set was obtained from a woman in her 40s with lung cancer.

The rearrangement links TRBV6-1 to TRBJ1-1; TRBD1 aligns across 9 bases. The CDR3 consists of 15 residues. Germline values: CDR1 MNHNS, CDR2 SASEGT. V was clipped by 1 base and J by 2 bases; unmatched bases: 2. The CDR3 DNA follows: TGTGCCAGCAGTGAAGGGACAGGGGCAAACACTGAAGCTTTCTTT. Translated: CASSEGTGANTEAFF.

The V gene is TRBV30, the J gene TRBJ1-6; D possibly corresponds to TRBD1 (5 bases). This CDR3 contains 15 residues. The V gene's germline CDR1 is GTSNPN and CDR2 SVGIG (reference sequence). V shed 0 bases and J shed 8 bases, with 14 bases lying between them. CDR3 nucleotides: TGTGCCTGGAGTGTACGGAAACAGGTAGATTCACCCCTCCACTTT. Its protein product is CAWSVRKQVDSPLHF.

The CDR3: CASSQPTNTGNTEAFF. Here the CDR3 DNA reads TGTGCCAGCAGTCAACCGACAAATACAGGGAACACTGAAGCTTTCTTT. This sequence joins TRBV2 and TRBJ1-1; a weak D match, TRBD1 (5 bases). Between the trimmed V and J ends, which lost 5 bases and 1 base, there was a span of 17 bases. The CDR3 extends over 16 amino acids. Germline loops: CDR1 SNHLY, CDR2 FYNNEI. Filled out from reference TRBV2 and TRBJ1-1, the complete variable domain reads EPEVTQTPSHQVTQMGQEVILRCVPISNHLYFYWYRQILGQKVEFLVSFYNNEISEKSEIFDDQFSVERPDGSNFTLKIRSTKLEDSAMYFCASSQPTNTGNTEAFFGQGTRLTVV.

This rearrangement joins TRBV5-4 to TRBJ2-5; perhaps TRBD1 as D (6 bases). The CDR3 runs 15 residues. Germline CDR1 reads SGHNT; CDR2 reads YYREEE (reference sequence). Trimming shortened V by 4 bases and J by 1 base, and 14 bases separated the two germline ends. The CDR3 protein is CASSKEDRFQETQYF. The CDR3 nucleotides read TGTGCCAGCAGCAAAGAGGACAGATTCCAAGAGACCCAGTACTTC.

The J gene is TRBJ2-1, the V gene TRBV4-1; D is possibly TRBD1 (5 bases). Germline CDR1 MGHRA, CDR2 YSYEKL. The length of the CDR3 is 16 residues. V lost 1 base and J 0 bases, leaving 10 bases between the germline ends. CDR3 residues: CASSQADIGSYNEQFF. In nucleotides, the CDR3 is TGCGCCAGCAGCCAAGCGGACATAGGCTCCTACAATGAGCAGTTCTTC.

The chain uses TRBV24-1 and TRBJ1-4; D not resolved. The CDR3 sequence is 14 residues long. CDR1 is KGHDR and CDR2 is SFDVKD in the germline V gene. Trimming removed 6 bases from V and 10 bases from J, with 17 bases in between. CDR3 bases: TGTGCCACCAGTACCACCGGGAAGGATGGAAAACTGTTTTTT. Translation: CATSTTGKDGKLFF.

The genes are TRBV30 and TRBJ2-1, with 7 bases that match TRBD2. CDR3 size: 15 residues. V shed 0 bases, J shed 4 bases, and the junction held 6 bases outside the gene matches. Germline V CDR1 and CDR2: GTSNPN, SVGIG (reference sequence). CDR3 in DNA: TGTGCCTGGAGTGTTCGGGGGGAGGATTACAATGAGCAGTTCTTC. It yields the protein CAWSVRGEDYNEQFF.

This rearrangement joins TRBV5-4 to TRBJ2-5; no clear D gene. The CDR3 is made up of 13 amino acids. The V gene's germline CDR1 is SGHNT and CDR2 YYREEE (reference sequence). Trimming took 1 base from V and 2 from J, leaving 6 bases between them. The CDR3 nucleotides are TGTGCCAGCAGCTTGTTTAGTCAAGAGACCCAGTACTTC. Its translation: CASSLFSQETQYF.

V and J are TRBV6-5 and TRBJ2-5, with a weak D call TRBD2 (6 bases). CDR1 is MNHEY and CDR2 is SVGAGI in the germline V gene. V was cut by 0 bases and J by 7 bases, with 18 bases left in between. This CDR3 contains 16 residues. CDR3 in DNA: TGTGCCAGCAGTTACTCACCGGGACTGGGGTTTGGGACCCAGTACTTC. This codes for CASSYSPGLGFGTQYF.

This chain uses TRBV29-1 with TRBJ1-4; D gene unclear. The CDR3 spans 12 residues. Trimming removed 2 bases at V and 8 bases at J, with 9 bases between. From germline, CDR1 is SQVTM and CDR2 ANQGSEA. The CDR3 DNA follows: TGCAGCGTTGAAAAGAAAGCGGAAAAACTGTTTTTT. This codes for CSVEKKAEKLFF.

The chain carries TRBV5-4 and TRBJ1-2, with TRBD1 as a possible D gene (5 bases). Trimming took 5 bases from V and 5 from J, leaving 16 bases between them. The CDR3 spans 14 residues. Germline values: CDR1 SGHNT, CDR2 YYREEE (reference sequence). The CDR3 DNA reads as TGTGCCAGCAGATTCCGTGGCAGGGCTTATGGCTACACCTTC. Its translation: CASRFRGRAYGYTF.

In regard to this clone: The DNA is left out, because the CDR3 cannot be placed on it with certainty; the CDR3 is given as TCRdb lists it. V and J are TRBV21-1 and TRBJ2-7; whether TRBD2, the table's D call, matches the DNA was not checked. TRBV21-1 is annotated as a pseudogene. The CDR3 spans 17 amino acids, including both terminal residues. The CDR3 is CASSKWGGGAWFYEQYF.

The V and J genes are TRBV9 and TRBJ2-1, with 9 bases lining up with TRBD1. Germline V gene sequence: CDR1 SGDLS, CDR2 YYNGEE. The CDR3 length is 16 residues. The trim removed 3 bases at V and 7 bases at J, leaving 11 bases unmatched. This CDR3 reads CASSADRTGAVNEQFF. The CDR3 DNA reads TGTGCCAGCAGCGCAGACAGGACAGGGGCAGTGAATGAGCAGTTCTTC.

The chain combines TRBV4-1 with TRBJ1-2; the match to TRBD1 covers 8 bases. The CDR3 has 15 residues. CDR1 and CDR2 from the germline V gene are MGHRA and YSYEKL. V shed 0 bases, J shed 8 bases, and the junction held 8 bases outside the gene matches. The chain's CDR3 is CASSQDVTGVGGYTF. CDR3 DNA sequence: TGCGCCAGCAGCCAAGACGTGACAGGGGTGGGAGGCTACACCTTC.

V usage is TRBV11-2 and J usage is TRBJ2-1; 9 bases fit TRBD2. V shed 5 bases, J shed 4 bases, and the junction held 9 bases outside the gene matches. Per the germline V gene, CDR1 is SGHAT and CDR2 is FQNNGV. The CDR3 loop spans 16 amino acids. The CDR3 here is CASSQGLATRYNEQFF. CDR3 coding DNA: TGTGCCAGCAGCCAAGGACTAGCGACAAGGTACAATGAGCAGTTCTTC.

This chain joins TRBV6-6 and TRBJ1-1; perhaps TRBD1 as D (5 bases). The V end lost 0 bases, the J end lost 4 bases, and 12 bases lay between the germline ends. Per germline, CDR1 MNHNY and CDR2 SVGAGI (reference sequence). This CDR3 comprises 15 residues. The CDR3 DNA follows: TGTGCCAGCAGTTACTCCGGGGGGGTTGTCACTGAAGCTTTCTTT. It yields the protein CASSYSGGVVTEAFF.

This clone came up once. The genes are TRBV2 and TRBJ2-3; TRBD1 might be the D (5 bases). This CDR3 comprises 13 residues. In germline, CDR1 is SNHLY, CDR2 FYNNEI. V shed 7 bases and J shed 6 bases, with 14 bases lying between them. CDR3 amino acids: CASMGRAYDTQYF. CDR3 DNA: TGTGCCAGCATGGGCAGGGCATACGATACGCAGTATTTT.

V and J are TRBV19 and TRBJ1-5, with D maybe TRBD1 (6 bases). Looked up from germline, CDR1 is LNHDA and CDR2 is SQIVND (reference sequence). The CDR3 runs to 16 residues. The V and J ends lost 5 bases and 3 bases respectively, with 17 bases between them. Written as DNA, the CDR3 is TGTGCCAGTAGTGGTCGTGTAGGACAGTCCAATCAGCCCCAGCATTTT. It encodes CASSGRVGQSNQPQHF.

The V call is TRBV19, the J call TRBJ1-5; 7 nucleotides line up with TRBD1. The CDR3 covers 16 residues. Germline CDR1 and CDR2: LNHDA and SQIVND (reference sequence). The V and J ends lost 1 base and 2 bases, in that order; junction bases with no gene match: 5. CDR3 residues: CASSIGGTGGNQPQHF. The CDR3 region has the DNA TGTGCCAGTAGTATAGGAGGTACAGGGGGCAATCAGCCCCAGCATTTT.

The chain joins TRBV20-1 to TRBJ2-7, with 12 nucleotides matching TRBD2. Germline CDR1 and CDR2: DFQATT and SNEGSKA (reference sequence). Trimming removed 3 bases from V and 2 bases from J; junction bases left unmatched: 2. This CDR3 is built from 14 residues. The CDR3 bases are TGCAGTGCTAGTCCTAGCGGGGGGGCCTACGAGCAGTACTTC. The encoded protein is CSASPSGGAYEQYF.

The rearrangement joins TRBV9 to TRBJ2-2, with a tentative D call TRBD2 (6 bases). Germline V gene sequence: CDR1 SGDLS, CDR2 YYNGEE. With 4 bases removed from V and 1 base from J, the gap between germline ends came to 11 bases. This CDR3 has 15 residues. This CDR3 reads CASSSEGGNTGELFF. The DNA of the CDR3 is TGTGCCAGCAGCAGTGAGGGAGGGAACACCGGGGAGCTGTTTTTT.

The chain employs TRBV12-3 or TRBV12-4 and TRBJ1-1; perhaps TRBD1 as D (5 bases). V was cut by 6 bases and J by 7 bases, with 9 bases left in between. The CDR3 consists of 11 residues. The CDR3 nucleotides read TGTGCCAGCAGCCGGGGGGGTGAAGCTTTCTTT. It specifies CASSRGGEAFF.

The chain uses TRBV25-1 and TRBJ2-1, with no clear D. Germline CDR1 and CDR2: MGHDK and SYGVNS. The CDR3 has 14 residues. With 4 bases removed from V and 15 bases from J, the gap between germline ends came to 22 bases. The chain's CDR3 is CASSANLQAVVPFF. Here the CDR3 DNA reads TGTGCCAGCAGTGCTAACTTGCAGGCCGTGGTCCCGTTCTTC.

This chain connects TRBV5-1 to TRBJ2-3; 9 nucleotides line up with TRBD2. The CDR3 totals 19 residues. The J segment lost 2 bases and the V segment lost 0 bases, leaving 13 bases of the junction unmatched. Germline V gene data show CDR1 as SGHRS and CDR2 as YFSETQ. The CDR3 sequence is CASSLGRSSGIRNTDTQYF. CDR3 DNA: TGCGCCAGCAGCTTGGGGCGGTCTAGCGGGATACGAAACACAGATACGCAGTATTTT. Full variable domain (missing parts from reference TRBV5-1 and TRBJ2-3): KAGVTQTPRYLIKTRGQQVTLSCSPISGHRSVSWYQQTPGQGLQFLFEYFSETQRNKGNFPGRFSGRQFSNSRSEMNVSTLELGDSALYLCASSLGRSSGIRNTDTQYFGPGTRLTVL.

The CDR3 reads CASSLDPPSYNEQFF. The CDR3 region has the DNA TGTGCCAGCAGCTTGGACCCCCCTTCCTACAATGAGCAGTTCTTC. The chain joins TRBV5-4 to TRBJ2-1; D gene unclear. Trimming shortened V by 0 bases and J by 1 base, and 8 bases separated the two germline ends. CDR1 is SGHNT, CDR2 YYREEE, per germline (reference sequence). This CDR3 has 15 residues.